This TCR beta chain was sequenced in a study of vaccination effects on CD4 cells after COVID-19. Study as a whole: The median interval between the second dose and post-vaccine sampling was 72 days. After 1.5 million to 2 million PBMC were placed in each well, they were cultured with approximately 10 IU/ml IL-2 and roughly 10 ug/ml peptides. General study points: Marked clonal contraction was seen in infection- and vaccine-induced clones late after vaccination.

About this clone itself: What it recognizes is unknown.

Measured with immunoSEQ multiplex PCR; TCRdb has only the in-frame clones, and not every one. The repertoire has tens of thousands of clones, around two thirds of them found once; the top ten carry about 8.4%. Following 10 days of culture, CD4+ T cells were isolated. Each person got two doses of an mRNA SARS-CoV-2 vaccine, BNT162b2 or mRNA-1273. None of the vaccinated had previously contracted SARS-CoV-2, and their nucleocapsid antibodies tested negative. The sample here was CD4+ T cells from PBMCs cultured without peptide, taken after COVID-19 vaccination. The source is a human donor who received a COVID-19 vaccine.

The chain's CDR3 is CASSSNGETQYF. CDR3 in DNA: TGTGCCAGCAGTTCAAACGGAGAGACCCAGTACTTC. The chain has TRBV12-3 or TRBV12-4 and TRBJ2-5; D ambiguous. This CDR3 comprises 12 residues. V lost 4 bases and J 4 bases, leaving 7 bases between the germline ends.